Listed here are 29 T cell receptor beta chains from one sample, sequenced in a study of CD8+ T cells in alopecia areata. Sorting relied on CD4, CD8alpha, NKG2D, NKG2ACE and other markers applied to pooled cutaneous lymph node cells. RNA was extracted and reverse transcribed into cDNA as the sequencing template. Assay: immunoSEQ multiplex PCR; the TCRdb copy retains only in-frame clones and omits some. Listed here are more than 250,000 clones without any singletons, the top ten holding more than 0.95%. Sample: CD4+ T cells sorted from a lymph node. All receptors derive from a C3H/HeJ mouse with alopecia areata. The strain's MHC haplotype is H2-k.

This clone has just a few counts. Gene names follow the mouse nomenclature. The CDR3 is cut off 4 residues early in the read; its end comes from the germline J gene. The chain uses TRBV5 and TRBJ2-5; the D gene is possibly TRBD2 (6 bases). The CDR3 is 13 amino acids. Germline CDR1 reads LGHNA; CDR2 reads YNLKQL (reference sequence). Trimming took 4 bases from V and 2 from J, leaving 7 bases between them. The CDR3 is CASSPGAQDTQYF. The DNA read from the CDR3 is TGTGCCAGCAGCCCTGGGGCCCAAGAC.

This clone was counted a few times. Each gene name is a mouse one. The read ends 4 residues early relative to the CDR3; the germline J gene fills the gap. The same CDR3 arises from other DNA sequences in this sample as well. The rearrangement uses TRBV1 and TRBJ2-2; 8 bases map to TRBD1. With 1 base clipped from V and 4 bases from J, the junction kept 5 bases outside the gene matches. Per the germline V gene, CDR1 is NSQYPW and CDR2 is LRSPGD (reference sequence). The CDR3 runs to 16 residues. CDR3 DNA (partial): TGCACCTGCAGTGCAGGGACAGGGCGAGGCACCGGG. It is translated as CTCSAGTGRGTG. The CDR3 reads in full as CTCSAGTGRGTGQLYF.

Many counts were recorded for this clone. The listed genes are named as in mouse. CDR3 sequence reads: CASRGDRGDNSPLYF. The covered CDR3 bases are TGTGCCAGCAGGGGAGACAGGGGTGATAATTCGCCC. The gene calls are TRBV13-3 and TRBJ1-6; the match to TRBD1 covers 8 bases. The read is 3 residues too short to cover the CDR3 end, so that end is filled in from the germline J gene. TRBJ1-6 is an ORF, and what it does is uncertain. Germline lookup yields CDR1 NNHDY and CDR2 SYVADS. V lost 5 bases to trimming and J lost 5 bases; unmatched junction nucleotides: 6. The length of the CDR3 is 15 residues.

This clone was picked up a small number of times. Genes and germline come from the mouse. The read gets to within 4 residues of the CDR3 end, and the germline J gene fills in the rest. Different DNA sequences within this sample yield the same CDR3. The chain couples TRBV19 to TRBJ2-1; TRBD2 aligns across 12 bases. The CDR3 length is 15 residues. The V gene's germline CDR1 is FNHDT and CDR2 SITEND (reference sequence). J was trimmed by 6 bases and V by 4 bases; bases with no gene match: 5. The CDR3 bases that were read are TGTGCCAGCAGTTCCGGGACTGGGGGGTTTGCT. It is translated as CASSSGTGGFA. The full CDR3 sequence reads CASSSGTGGFAEQFF.

Note on this clone: Gene names denote mouse genes. The CDR3 goes on 4 residues after the read ends, and that part is filled in from the germline J gene. Other DNA sequences in this specimen translate into the identical CDR3. This chain connects TRBV13-1 to TRBJ1-1, with 8 bases matching TRBD1. CDR1 and CDR2 (germline): NSHNY, SYGAGN. The CDR3 runs to 14 residues. Trimming cost V 0 bases and J 4 bases; bases outside gene matches: 2. CDR3 sequence reads: CASSDAGGVTEVFF. The CDR3 DNA, read in part, is TGTGCCAGCAGTGATGCAGGGGGCGTCACA.

This clone was observed a handful of times. The genes are named according to mouse. The read halts 4 residues ahead of the CDR3 end, with the missing end drawn from the germline J gene. The chain combines TRBV31 with TRBJ2-7; 8 nucleotides align to TRBD2. With V trimmed by 0 bases and J by 0 bases, 1 base remained unmatched. The CDR3 totals 14 residues. Germline assignment: CDR1 GKSSPN and CDR2 SITVG. The CDR3 loop reads CAWSLWGDSYEQYF. The DNA read from the CDR3 is TGTGCCTGGAGTCTCTGGGGGGACTCCTAT.

This clone was counted only a few times. It may be a read error: a sequence one base away is much more abundant. Gene names denote mouse genes. The missing CDR3 end, 4 residues past where the read stops, is filled in from the germline J gene. The V call is TRBV5, the J call TRBJ2-7; 13 positions match TRBD2. This CDR3 is built from 13 residues. The germline V gene encodes CDR1 LGHNA and CDR2 YNLKQL (reference sequence). CDR3: CASRGTGGDEQYF. The sequenced part of the CDR3 DNA is TGTGCCAGCAGAGGGACTGGGGGGGAT.

As for this clone: Gene and germline names: mouse. The read ends 4 residues early relative to the CDR3; the germline J gene fills the gap. The rearrangement joins TRBV19 to TRBJ2-7; D gene unclear. CDR3 length equals 12 residues. Germline CDR1 FNHDT, CDR2 SITEND (reference sequence). CDR3 sequence reads: CASSRFQYEQYF. The sequenced part of the CDR3 DNA is TGTGCCAGCAGTAGATTCCAGTAT.

Regarding this clone: The gene symbols are mouse symbols. The read ends 4 residues early relative to the CDR3; the germline J gene fills the gap. The gene calls are TRBV1 and TRBJ1-1, with 8 bases identical to TRBD1. The V gene end was trimmed by 0 bases and the J gene end by 4 bases; junction bases not matched to a gene: 4. CDR1 NSQYPW and CDR2 LRSPGD come from the germline V gene (reference sequence). The CDR3 is made up of 15 amino acids. CDR3 amino acids: CTCSADQGAVTEVFF. Partial CDR3 DNA: TGCACCTGCAGTGCAGACCAGGGGGCCGTCACA.

This clone appeared a few times. Each gene name is a mouse one. Read data end 4 residues before the CDR3 end; the end is taken from the germline J gene. The chain recombines TRBV1 with TRBJ1-2, with TRBD1 as a possible D gene (5 bases). CDR1 and CDR2 from the germline V gene are NSQYPW and LRSPGD (reference sequence). Trimming cost V 0 bases and J 4 bases, with 9 bases left between them. This CDR3 is built from 14 residues. The CDR3 sequence: CTCSAEGGGSDYTF. CDR3 DNA (partial): TGCACCTGCAGTGCAGAGGGGGGGGGCTCC. The variable domain in full, completed from reference TRBV1 and TRBJ1-2, reads VTLLEQNPRWRLVPRGQAVNLRCILKNSQYPWMSWYQQDLQKQLQWLFTLRSPGDKEVKSLPGADYLATRVTDTELRLQVANMSQGRTLYCTCSAEGGGSDYTFGSGTRLLVI.

This clone was seen only a few times. These gene names are mouse names. The read falls 4 residues short of the CDR3 end, and the missing part is taken from the germline J gene. The same CDR3 arises from other DNA sequences in this sample as well. J is TRBJ1-2 and V is TRBV31; possibly TRBD1 for D (6 bases). The ends were cut back, 1 base at V and 1 base at J, with 10 bases in the middle. This CDR3 comprises 14 residues. The germline gives CDR1 GKSSPN, CDR2 SITVG. The sequenced CDR3 bases are TGTGCCTGGAGTCCGACAGGATTAAACTCC. This codes for CAWSPTGLNS. The complete CDR3 protein is CAWSPTGLNSDYTF.

There are a few counts of this clone. The gene names here belong to mouse. The read terminates 4 residues before the CDR3 end, so the remaining end is supplied by the germline J gene. The gene calls are TRBV13-3 and TRBJ2-3; 14 nucleotides line up with TRBD2. The trim removed 5 bases at V and 4 bases at J, leaving 9 bases unmatched. CDR3 length: 17 amino acids. Germline CDR1 and CDR2: NNHDY and SYVADS. This chain's CDR3 is CASRDSGLGGRSETLYF. The covered CDR3 bases are TGTGCCAGCAGGGACTCGGGACTGGGGGGGCGCTCAGAA.

To note about this clone: Each gene name is a mouse one. The observed sequence ends 4 residues before the CDR3 terminus, with the missing tail filled in from the germline J gene. The chain has TRBV19 and TRBJ2-2; tentative D call: TRBD1 (6 bases). Germline V gene lookup returns CDR1 FNHDT and CDR2 SITEND (reference sequence). The CDR3 spans 15 residues. Trimming took off 4 bases at V and 0 bases at J, with 10 bases between the two ends. The CDR3 bases that were read are TGTGCCAGCAGTTCCCGGACAGCAAACACCGGG. This gives the protein CASSSRTANTG. In full, the CDR3 reads CASSSRTANTGQLYF.

About this clone: The gene symbols are mouse symbols. With the read ending 4 residues before the CDR3 end, the germline J gene is used to fill in that end. The chain recombines TRBV19 with TRBJ1-2, with D unresolved. Per germline, CDR1 FNHDT and CDR2 SITEND (reference sequence). The CDR3 contains 12 residues. The CDR3 loop is CASSIPRPDYTF. The sequenced CDR3 bases are TGTGCCAGCAGTATACCCAGGCCC.

This clone was counted only a few times. Genes and germline are mouse. The missing CDR3 end, 4 residues past where the read stops, is filled in from the germline J gene. This sequence joins TRBV31 and TRBJ1-1, with 7 nucleotides matching TRBD1. The trim removed 1 base at V and 0 bases at J, leaving 2 bases unmatched. The CDR3 covers 14 residues. CDR1 is GKSSPN and CDR2 is SITVG in the germline V gene. Incomplete CDR3 DNA: TGTGCCTGGAGTCCGGGACAGCCAAACACA. Translation: CAWSPGQPNT. The whole CDR3 is CAWSPGQPNTEVFF.

A word on this clone: Genes here carry mouse names. The CDR3 end falls 4 residues outside the read, so it is completed with the germline J gene. The same CDR3 arises from other DNA sequences in this sample as well. The rearrangement uses TRBV13-3 and TRBJ2-5; TRBD2 matches at 9 bases. With V trimmed by 3 bases and J by 3 bases, 2 bases remained unmatched. The germline CDR1 and CDR2 sequences are NNHDY and SYVADS. The CDR3 totals 14 residues. The CDR3 loop reads CASSVDWGQDTQYF. The sequenced part of the CDR3 DNA is TGTGCCAGCAGTGTTGACTGGGGGCAAGAC.

A word on this clone: Gene names refer to mouse genes. The read is 4 residues too short to cover the CDR3 end, so that end is filled in from the germline J gene. J is TRBJ2-7 and V is TRBV13-1, with 7 positions matching TRBD2. Germline CDR1 and CDR2: NSHNY and SYGAGN. J lost 0 bases, V lost 0 bases, and 9 bases had no gene match. The CDR3 consists of 17 residues. CDR3 in amino acids: CASSDASTGRSSYEQYF. CDR3 bases read: TGTGCCAGCAGTGATGCCTCGACTGGGAGGAGCTCCTAT.

This clone was observed a few times. The gene names here belong to mouse. The read halts 4 residues ahead of the CDR3 end, with the missing end drawn from the germline J gene. The chain employs TRBV19 and TRBJ2-1, with TRBD2 matching 14 bases. Germline V gene sequence: CDR1 FNHDT, CDR2 SITEND (reference sequence). The CDR3 runs to 16 residues. Losses at the gene ends were 5 bases for V and 3 bases for J; bases not matched to a gene: 4. CDR3 bases read: TGTGCCAGCAGGCCGGGACTGGGGGGGCGCTATGCT. It translates to CASRPGLGGRYA. The complete CDR3 sequence is CASRPGLGGRYAEQFF.

This clone has more than one count but fewer than ten. Gene labels here are mouse ones. The sequence runs out 4 residues before the end of the CDR3; the remainder is reconstructed from the germline J gene. The chain carries TRBV1 and TRBJ2-4, with TRBD2 as a possible D gene (5 bases). The V and J ends lost 6 bases and 0 bases respectively, with 7 bases between them. Per the germline V gene, CDR1 is NSQYPW and CDR2 is LRSPGD (reference sequence). The length of the CDR3 is 13 residues. Partial CDR3 DNA: TGCACCTGCAGGCTGGGTAGTCAAAAC. It codes for CTCRLGSQN. The whole CDR3 sequence is CTCRLGSQNTLYF.

This clone has a handful of counts. Gene names and germline match the mouse. The read ends 4 residues before the CDR3 terminus; that terminus is restored from the germline J gene. The sample carries other DNA sequences with the same CDR3. The chain joins TRBV19 to TRBJ2-3, with a tentative D call TRBD1 (6 bases). The CDR3 has 13 amino acids. Germline V gene data show CDR1 as FNHDT and CDR2 as SITEND (reference sequence). Trimming took off 5 bases at V and 3 bases at J, with 10 bases between the two ends. CDR3 in amino acids: CASSLTGAETLYF. The CDR3 DNA, read in part, is TGTGCCAGCAGCCTTACAGGGGCAGAA.

This clone was recorded a few times. Each gene name is a mouse one. The CDR3 goes on 4 residues after the read ends, and that part is filled in from the germline J gene. This chain uses TRBV13-3 with TRBJ1-1, with 7 positions matching TRBD1. The junction had 7 bases not matched to a gene; V was cut back by 2 bases and J by 3 bases. CDR3 length: 15 residues. Germline V gene data show CDR1 as NNHDY and CDR2 as SYVADS. CDR3 bases read: TGTGCCAGCAGTGAAGAGACAGGGAGGTACACA. This sequence encodes CASSEETGRYT. The CDR3 in full is CASSEETGRYTEVFF.

The sample holds a few counts of this clone. Gene and germline names: mouse. The read gets to within 4 residues of the CDR3 end, and the germline J gene fills in the rest. The rearrangement uses TRBV13-2 and TRBJ2-3; tentatively, D is TRBD1 (6 bases). This CDR3 is built from 17 residues. V was trimmed by 1 base and J by 3 bases, leaving 18 bases between them. Germline V gives CDR1 NNHNN, CDR2 SYGAGS (reference sequence). CDR3 in amino acids: CASGDPVPSRGAETLYF. Incomplete CDR3 DNA: TGTGCCAGCGGTGATCCCGTCCCGTCGAGGGGGGCAGAA.

This clone was seen a handful of times. These gene names are mouse names. The read gets to within 4 residues of the CDR3 end, and the germline J gene fills in the rest. The sample contains more than one DNA sequence encoding this CDR3. The rearrangement joins TRBV5 to TRBJ2-3; D may be TRBD1 (5 bases). This CDR3 region has 15 residues. Germline loops: CDR1 LGHNA, CDR2 YNLKQL (reference sequence). The ends were cut back, 2 bases at V and 0 bases at J, with 9 bases in the middle. CDR3 DNA, as far as it was read: TGTGCCAGCAGCCAACAGGGCTCTAGTGCAGAA. Its translation is CASSQQGSSAE. The entire CDR3 is CASSQQGSSAETLYF.

This clone was counted only a few times. Gene labels here are mouse ones. Read data end 4 residues before the CDR3 end; the end is taken from the germline J gene. The rearrangement joins TRBV13-3 to TRBJ2-4; TRBD2 matches at 8 bases. The CDR3 spans 13 residues. The germline V gene encodes CDR1 NNHDY and CDR2 SYVADS. Incomplete CDR3 DNA: TGTGCCAGCAGTGATACTGGGGGAAAC. Translation: CASSDTGGN. The CDR3 reads in full as CASSDTGGNTLYF. The full variable domain, completed using reference TRBV13-3 and TRBJ2-4, is EAAVTQSPRSKVAVTGGKVTLSCHQTNNHDYMYWYRQDTGHGLRLIHYSYVADSTEKGDIPDGYKASRPSQENFSLILELASLSQTAVYFCASSDTGGNTLYFGAGTRLSVL.

In the case of this clone: Gene names are the mouse ones. The CDR3 is cut off 3 residues early in the read; its end comes from the germline J gene. The same CDR3 is also encoded by other DNA sequences in this sample. The rearrangement links TRBV1 to TRBJ1-6; TRBD1 aligns across 7 bases. TRBJ1-6 is filed as an ORF, its function uncertain. From germline, CDR1 is NSQYPW and CDR2 LRSPGD (reference sequence). This CDR3 has 15 amino acids. V was clipped by 3 bases and J by 4 bases; unmatched bases: 3. CDR3 loop: CTCSAGTVYNSPLYF. The DNA read from the CDR3 is TGCACCTGCAGTGCCGGGACAGTTTATAATTCGCCC.

With regard to this clone: Gene names and germline match the mouse. The read ends 4 residues before the CDR3 terminus; that terminus is restored from the germline J gene. The same CDR3 arises from other DNA sequences in this sample as well. The chain couples TRBV1 to TRBJ2-5; TRBD1 agrees at 8 bases. CDR3 size: 13 residues. Germline-derived CDR1 and CDR2 are NSQYPW and LRSPGD (reference sequence). CDR3 DNA (partial): TGCACCTGCAGTGCACAGGGGGCGGAC. It codes for CTCSAQGAD. The whole CDR3 protein is CTCSAQGADTQYF.

In the case of this clone: Genes here carry mouse names. The read is 3 residues too short to cover the CDR3 end, so that end is filled in from the germline J gene. This chain connects TRBV13-1 to TRBJ1-6, with D perhaps TRBD1 (5 bases). TRBJ1-6 has ORF status, its function being uncertain. Germline V gene sequence: CDR1 NSHNY, CDR2 SYGAGN. CDR3 length: 13 residues. V was cut by 2 bases and J by 7 bases, with 7 bases left in between. The CDR3 bases that were read are TGTGCCAGCAGTGACAGGGCCAATTCGCCC. Translation gives CASSDRANSP. The full-length CDR3 reads as CASSDRANSPLYF.

Only a few counts were recorded for this clone. Mouse names are used for the genes. Partial CDR3 DNA: TGCACCTGCAGTGCAGAGGGCAGGGCGAACCAAGAC. This gives the protein CTCSAEGRANQD. The whole CDR3 reads CTCSAEGRANQDTQYF. The chain has TRBV1 and TRBJ2-5; a possible D gene is TRBD1 (5 bases). Coverage ceases 4 residues before the CDR3 finishes, and the germline J gene fills in the end. The germline CDR1 and CDR2 sequences are NSQYPW and LRSPGD (reference sequence). The V end lost 0 bases, the J end lost 0 bases, and 10 bases lay between the germline ends. The CDR3 loop spans 16 amino acids.

With regard to this clone: The gene names given are mouse names. The missing CDR3 end, 4 residues past where the read stops, is filled in from the germline J gene. The chain links TRBV13-3 to TRBJ2-4; 10 bases map to TRBD2. The junction had 4 bases not matched to a gene; V was cut back by 5 bases and J by 1 base. Germline loops: CDR1 NNHDY, CDR2 SYVADS. The CDR3 is made up of 15 amino acids. The CDR3 sequence is CASSRTGGGQNTLYF. The DNA read from the CDR3 is TGTGCCAGCAGCCGGACTGGGGGAGGTCAAAAC. The full variable domain, in which reference TRBV13-3 and TRBJ2-4 provide the parts outside the CDR3, is EAAVTQSPRSKVAVTGGKVTLSCHQTNNHDYMYWYRQDTGHGLRLIHYSYVADSTEKGDIPDGYKASRPSQENFSLILELASLSQTAVYFCASSRTGGGQNTLYFGAGTRLSVL.